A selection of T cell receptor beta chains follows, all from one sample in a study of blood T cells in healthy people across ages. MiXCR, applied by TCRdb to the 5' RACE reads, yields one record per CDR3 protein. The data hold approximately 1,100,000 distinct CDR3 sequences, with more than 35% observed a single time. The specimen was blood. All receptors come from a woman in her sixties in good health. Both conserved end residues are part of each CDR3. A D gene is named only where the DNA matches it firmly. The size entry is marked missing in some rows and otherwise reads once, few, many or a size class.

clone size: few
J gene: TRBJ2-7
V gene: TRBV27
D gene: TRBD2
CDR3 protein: CASSLVGGVPYEQYF
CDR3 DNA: TGTGCCAGCAGTTTAGTGGGAGGGGTACCTTACGAGCAGTACTTC

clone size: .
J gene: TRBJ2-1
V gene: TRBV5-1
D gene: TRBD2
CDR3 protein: CASSRDAGGLDNEQFF
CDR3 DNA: TGCGCCAGCAGCCGGGATGCGGGAGGGCTAGACAATGAGCAGTTCTTC

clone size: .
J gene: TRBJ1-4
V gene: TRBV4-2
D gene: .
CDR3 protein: CASSPLGGARKDLREKLFF
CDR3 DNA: TGTGCCAGCAGCCCCCTCGGGGGGGCGAGAAAAGATTTGCGTGAAAAACTGTTTTTT

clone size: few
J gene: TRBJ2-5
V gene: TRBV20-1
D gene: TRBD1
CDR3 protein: CSASPGQDQETQYF
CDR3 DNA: TGCAGTGCTTCACCTGGACAGGACCAAGAGACCCAGTACTTC

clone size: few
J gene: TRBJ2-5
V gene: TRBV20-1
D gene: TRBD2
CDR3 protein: CSARGTSVQETQYF
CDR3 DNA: TGCAGTGCTAGAGGCACTAGCGTCCAAGAGACCCAGTACTTC

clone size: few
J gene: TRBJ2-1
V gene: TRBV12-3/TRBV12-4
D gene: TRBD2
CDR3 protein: CASRPGLAGDNEQFF
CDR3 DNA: TGTGCCAGCAGGCCGGGACTAGCGGGAGACAATGAGCAGTTCTTC

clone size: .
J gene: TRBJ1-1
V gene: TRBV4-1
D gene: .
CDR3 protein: CASSRTPLDPPNTEAFF
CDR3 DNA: TGCGCCAGCAGCCGAACACCTCTCGATCCGCCAAACACTGAAGCTTTCTTT

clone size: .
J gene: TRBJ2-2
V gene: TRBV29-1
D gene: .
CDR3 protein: CSVAKNGPNTGELFF
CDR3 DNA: TGCAGCGTCGCCAAAAACGGACCAAACACCGGGGAGCTGTTTTTT

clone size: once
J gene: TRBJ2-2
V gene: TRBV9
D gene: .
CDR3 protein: CASSVGQTRGTGELFF
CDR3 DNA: TGTGCCAGCAGCGTAGGACAGACTCGAGGCACCGGGGAGCTGTTTTTT

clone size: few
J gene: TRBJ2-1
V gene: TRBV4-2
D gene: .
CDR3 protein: CASSHQTTSPLGVGQFF
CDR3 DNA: TGTGCCAGCAGCCATCAAACCACTAGCCCATTGGGAGTTGGGCAGTTCTTC

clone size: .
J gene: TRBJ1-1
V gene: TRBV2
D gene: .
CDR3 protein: CASSGPRNTEAFF
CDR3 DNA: TGTGCCAGCAGTGGGCCAAGGAACACTGAAGCTTTCTTT

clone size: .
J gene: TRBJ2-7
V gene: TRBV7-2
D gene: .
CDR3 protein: CASSLVQGGSYEQYF
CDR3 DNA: TGTGCCAGCAGCTTAGTACAGGGTGGCTCCTACGAGCAGTACTTC

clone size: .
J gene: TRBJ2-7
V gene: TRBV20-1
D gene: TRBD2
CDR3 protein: CSANSGRAYEQYF
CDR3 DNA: TGCAGTGCAAATAGCGGGAGGGCTTACGAGCAGTACTTC

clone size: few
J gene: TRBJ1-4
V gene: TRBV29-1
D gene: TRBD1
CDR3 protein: CSVAGTGHEKLFF
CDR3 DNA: TGCAGCGTTGCCGGGACAGGGCATGAAAAACTGTTTTTT

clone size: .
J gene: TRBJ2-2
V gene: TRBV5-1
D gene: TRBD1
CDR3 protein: CASSLESGGLGELFF
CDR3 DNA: TGCGCCAGCAGCTTGGAGTCAGGGGGCCTCGGGGAGCTGTTTTTT

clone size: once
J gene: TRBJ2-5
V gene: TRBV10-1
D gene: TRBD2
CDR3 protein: CASSPSQLAGIQETQYF
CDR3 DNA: TGCGCCAGCAGTCCTTCCCAACTAGCGGGAATCCAAGAGACCCAGTACTTC

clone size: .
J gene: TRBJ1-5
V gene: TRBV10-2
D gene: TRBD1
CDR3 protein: CASSESRGQGQPQHF
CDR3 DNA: TGCGCCAGCAGTGAGTCCAGGGGGCAGGGTCAGCCCCAGCATTTT

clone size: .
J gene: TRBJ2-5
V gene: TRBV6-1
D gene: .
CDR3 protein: CASSEKSWDSNQETQYF
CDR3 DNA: TGTGCCAGCAGTGAAAAGAGCTGGGACTCTAACCAAGAGACCCAGTACTTC

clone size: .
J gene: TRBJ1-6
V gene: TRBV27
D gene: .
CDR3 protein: CASSFRGHSPLHF
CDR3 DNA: TGTGCCAGCAGTTTCAGGGGACATTCACCCCTCCACTTT

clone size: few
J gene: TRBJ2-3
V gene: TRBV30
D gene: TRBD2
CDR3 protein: CAWSKSAGGGTDTQYF
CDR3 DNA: TGTGCCTGGAGTAAATCAGCGGGAGGAGGCACAGATACGCAGTATTTT

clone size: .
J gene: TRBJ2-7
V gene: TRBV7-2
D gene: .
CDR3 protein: CASSLLGATFEQYF
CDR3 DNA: TGTGCCAGCAGCTTATTGGGGGCTACCTTCGAGCAGTACTTC

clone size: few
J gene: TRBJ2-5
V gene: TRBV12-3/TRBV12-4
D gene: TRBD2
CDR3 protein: CASSSEASGQETQYF
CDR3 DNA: TGTGCCAGCAGTTCGGAGGCTAGCGGCCAAGAGACCCAGTACTTC

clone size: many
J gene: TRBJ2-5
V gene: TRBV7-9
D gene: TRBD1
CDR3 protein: CASSPRAGGLETQYF
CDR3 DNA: TGTGCCAGCAGCCCTAGGGCAGGGGGCTTGGAGACCCAGTACTTC

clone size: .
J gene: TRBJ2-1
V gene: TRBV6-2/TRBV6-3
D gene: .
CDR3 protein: CASSYGASRYNEQFF
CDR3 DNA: TGTGCCAGCAGTTACGGGGCATCTCGCTACAATGAGCAGTTCTTC

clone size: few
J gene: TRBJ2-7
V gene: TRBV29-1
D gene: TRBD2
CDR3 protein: CSVATSGRAYEQYF
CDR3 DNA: TGCAGCGTCGCGACTAGCGGGAGGGCCTACGAGCAGTACTTC

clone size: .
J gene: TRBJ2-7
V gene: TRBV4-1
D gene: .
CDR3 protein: CAKARTSNYEQYF
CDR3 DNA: TGCGCCAAAGCCAGGACCAGCAACTACGAGCAGTACTTC